This TCR beta chain was sequenced during a study of blood T cell repertoires in COVID-19. Study at large: T cells, B-cell-depleted T cells, or PBMCs provided the cDNA or gDNA that served as material.

Seattle researchers signed up patients amid active infection and tracked them longitudinally. In the authors' methods: The assay estimated nucleated cells by amplifying reference gene primers. Measured with immunoSEQ multiplex PCR; TCRdb has only the in-frame clones, and not every one. V and J calls and clone size follow that table, whereas D and trimming were derived from the DNA. Seen here are 250,000 to 350,000 clones, 88% observed once, and the top ten hold approximately 11%. The sequenced material came from peripheral blood. The clonotype was recovered from a woman in her 30s with COVID-19, enrolled during active disease.

The CDR3 here is CASSPATGSNTEAFF. The CDR3 coding sequence is TGTGCCAGCAGTCCGGCGACAGGGTCGAACACTGAAGCTTTCTTT. V is TRBV28 and J is TRBJ1-1, with 7 bases lining up with TRBD1. Per the germline V gene, CDR1 is MDHEN and CDR2 is SYDVKM. The ends lost 5 bases at V and 1 base at J; junction bases unmatched: 7. The length of the CDR3 is 15 residues.